This TCR beta chain was captured by sequencing in a study of T cells expressing NK-cell markers. In the study overall: Each TCR beta repertoire originated in sorted T cells that were CD3+CD56+NKG2C+, CD3+CD56+NKG2C- or CD3+CD56-NKG2C+.

From its re-call of the 5' RACE reads, TCRdb lists each CDR3 protein once, without DNA. The data include hundreds of thousands of distinct CDR3 sequences; the top ten clones carry roughly 5.2%. The CDR3 loop spans 14 amino acids. The chain is built from TRBV12-3 or TRBV12-4 and TRBJ1-2; TCRdb returns TRBD1, unconfirmable since there is no DNA. The specimen sequenced was blood T cells: a sorted CD56 or NKG2C T cell subset, CD4+ or CD8+ T cells, or bulk PBMC T cells (not recorded which). The sequence was obtained from a man between 18 and 69 years old in good health. The CDR3 reads CASSFRGAGYGYTF.